This T cell receptor beta chain appears in the sequencing data of a study of breast tumors, draining lymph nodes, adjacent tissues. Findings of the study overall: Data fit most tumor T cells coming from lymph node, expanding in tumor. Tumors had less TCR diversity than lymph nodes, more than nontumor tissue. That most tumor T cells come from lymph nodes remained unproven. Compared with basal-like, luminal-like tumors shared significantly more repertoire with nontumor tissue.

The CDR3 covers 16 residues. A word on this clonotype: The antigen is undetermined. Compared with germline, one end of the junction differs, possibly owing to a read error.

TCRdb ran MiXCR on the multiplex PCR reads and lists one entry per CDR3 protein. The profile shows more than 50,000 distinct CDR3 sequences, 57% of them singletons. The genes are TRBV12-3 or TRBV12-4 and TRBJ2-5; D possibly corresponds to TRBD2 (6 bases). The sequencing input was breast tumor tissue. This receptor was taken from a female donor with breast cancer. Some clones in this sample may be carry-over from other donors' samples. The CDR3 coding sequence is TGTGCCGGCAGTCAGACCCGCGGGGTCGGAGGAGAGACCCAGTACTTC. Its protein product is CAGSQTRGVGGETQYF.